These T cell receptor beta chains were read from a single sample in a study of Ad26.COV2.S vaccination and SARS-CoV-2 variants. The table came from immunoSEQ multiplex PCR; TCRdb's copy has only in-frame clones and leaves some out. The table records about 400,000 clones, around four fifths of them present only once. The source was peripheral blood, collected in a trial of Ad26.COV2.S vaccine versus placebo. The receptors stem from a person aged 18-65 years who received the Ad26.COV2.S COVID-19 vaccine or a placebo. The CDR3 runs from the conserved cysteine through the conserved F or W. Fields, in order: V gene, clone size, J gene, D gene, CDR3 DNA, CDR3 protein. A D gene is named only where the DNA matches it firmly. Only some rows state a clone size, as once, few, many or a class for expanded clones.

>TRBV6-5|NA|TRBJ1-1|NA
TGTGCCAGCAGTTTCTCTCCCACCACTGAAGCTTTCTTT
CASSFSPTTEAFF
>TRBV6-5|once|TRBJ1-1|NA
TGTGCCAGCAGTCCTGGGGGGATACGCACTGAAGCTTTCTTT
CASSPGGIRTEAFF
>TRBV4-3|NA|TRBJ2-7|NA
TGCGCCAGCAGCCAAGACAATGGAGTACTCTCCTACGAGCAGTACTTC
CASSQDNGVLSYEQYF
>TRBV5-1|NA|TRBJ1-1|TRBD1
TGCGCCAGCAGCTTGTCGACAGGGAGGCCCACTGAAGCTTTCTTT
CASSLSTGRPTEAFF
>TRBV27|NA|TRBJ2-2|NA
TGTGCCAGCAGTTTATCAGGGGGAGCATACACCGGGGAGCTGTTTTTT
CASSLSGGAYTGELFF
>TRBV25-1|NA|TRBJ2-4|NA
TGTGCCAGCAGTGAATCTGGGACGGAGAAAAACATTCAGTACTTC
CASSESGTEKNIQYF
>TRBV6-4|few|TRBJ2-3|TRBD2
TGTGCCAGCAGTGAATCCACGGGGGGGGCAGATACGCAGTATTTT
CASSESTGGADTQYF
>TRBV5-4|NA|TRBJ2-7|TRBD2
TGTGCCAGCAGCCGTTCGGGACTAGCCGGGGAGCAGTACTTC
CASSRSGLAGEQYF
>TRBV19|once|TRBJ2-1|NA
TGTGCCAGTAGTATACTGTCTGCTGGGGGAGGTGAGCAGTTCTTC
CASSILSAGGGEQFF
>TRBV5-5|NA|TRBJ1-1|TRBD1
TGTGCCAGCAGCACGGACAGGGCGCGGAACACTGAAGCTTTCTTT
CASSTDRARNTEAFF
>TRBV30|NA|TRBJ2-6|NA
TGTGCCTGGAGCGACTGGAGGGCTGGGGCCAACGTCCTGACTTTC
CAWSDWRAGANVLTF
>TRBV5-4|NA|TRBJ2-1|NA
TGTGCCAGCAGAATGGGGGGAAGTAATGAGCAGTTCTTC
CASRMGGSNEQFF
>TRBV7-9|NA|TRBJ1-1|NA
TGTGCCAGCAGAACAGGCGGACGCACTGAAGCTTTCTTT
CASRTGGRTEAFF
>TRBV11-3|once|TRBJ2-7|NA
TGTGCCAGCAGCTCCGGGGGCTACGAGCAGTACTTC
CASSSGGYEQYF
>TRBV18|NA|TRBJ1-1|TRBD1
TGTGCCAGCTCGCAATTCCTTACATCACTTAAGAGGGGGCAGACTGAAGCTTTCTTT
CASSQFLTSLKRGQTEAFF
>TRBV18|NA|TRBJ2-5|NA
TGTGCCAGCTCATTTTCTTCTGGGGAGACCCAGTACTTC
CASSFSSGETQYF
>TRBV5-6|NA|TRBJ2-7|NA
TGTGCCAGCAGCTCCCAATCCTACGAGCAGTACTTC
CASSSQSYEQYF
>TRBV27|once|TRBJ2-1|TRBD2
TGTGCCAGCAGTTTAAGCGGGAACGGGTACAATGAGCAGTTCTTC
CASSLSGNGYNEQFF
>TRBV5-6|NA|TRBJ2-3|NA
TGTGCCAGCAGCTTGGGGGACCTAGATACGCAGTATTTT
CASSLGDLDTQYF
>TRBV27|NA|TRBJ1-2|NA
TGTGCCAGCAGTTTATCTGTAAACTATGGCTACACCTTC
CASSLSVNYGYTF
>TRBV7-2|NA|TRBJ2-7|TRBD2
TGTGCCAGCAGTTATCTTAGCGGGGGGTACTACGAGCAGTACTTC
CASSYLSGGYYEQYF
>TRBV5-6|once|TRBJ2-1|TRBD1
TGTGCCAGCAGCGTACTTTTGACAGGGGACATAGATGAGCAGTTCTTC
CASSVLLTGDIDEQFF
>TRBV2|NA|TRBJ2-7|TRBD1
TGTGCCAGCAGCTGGGACAGGGGGAACGAGCAGTACTTC
CASSWDRGNEQYF
>TRBV20-1|NA|TRBJ2-7|NA
TGCAGTGCTAGAGATTTTAGCGAGCAGTACTTC
CSARDFSEQYF